These 21 T cell receptor beta chains came from one sample sequenced in a study of radiation and T cells in renal cell carcinoma. Data came from immunoSEQ multiplex PCR; TCRdb stores just in-frame clones and leaves some out. This table holds some 150,000 clones, approximately 86% found once. The time point here: blood 4 weeks post-SBRT, at nephrectomy. The treatment: 15 Gy SBRT to primary tumor, nephrectomy 4 weeks later. The sequences come from blood, collected from a patient whose treatment included radiotherapy and nephrectomy. Source of these receptors: a woman between 45 and 65 years old with renal cell carcinoma.

V and J are TRBV14 and TRBJ1-3; D gene ambiguous. Germline loops: CDR1 SGHDN, CDR2 FVKESK. This CDR3 is 12 amino acids long. Trimming left V 1 base short and J 7 bases short, with 5 bases between. The CDR3 nucleotides are TGTGCCAGCAGCCAAGGCGGGAACACCATATATTTT. Amino acid sequence: CASSQGGNTIYF.

The V call is TRBV5-4, the J call TRBJ1-2, with D perhaps TRBD1 (5 bases). Trimming pared 4 bases from V and 8 bases from J, leaving 9 bases between. The V gene's germline CDR1 is SGHNT and CDR2 YYREEE (reference sequence). This CDR3 comprises 11 residues. The CDR3 DNA is TGTGCCAGCAGCCAAGGGGCCGGCTACACCTTC. Translating gives CASSQGAGYTF.

This clone was detected only a few times. The chain has TRBV7-2 and TRBJ2-3; D gene unclear. Germline CDR1 reads SGHTA; CDR2 reads FQGNSA. The CDR3 is made up of 12 amino acids. V was clipped by 6 bases and J by 4 bases, with 8 bases between them. The CDR3 DNA sequence: TGTGCCAGCAGTCGGAGTTCAGATACGCAGTATTTT. Its translation is CASSRSSDTQYF. The full variable domain, with the rest looked up from reference TRBV7-2 and TRBJ2-3, is GAGVSQSPSNKVTEKGKDVELRCDPISGHTALYWYRQSLGQGLEFLIYFQGNSAPDKSGLPSDRFSAERTGGSVSTLTIQRTQQEDSAVYLCASSRSSDTQYFGPGTRLTVL.

The chain joins TRBV11-3 to TRBJ2-3; D gene ambiguous. The ends were cut back, 1 base at V and 0 bases at J, with 8 bases in the middle. The CDR3 loop spans 15 amino acids. Germline CDR1 reads SGHNT; CDR2 reads YENEEA. The CDR3 loop reads CASSLGADSTDTQYF. In nucleotides, the CDR3 is TGTGCCAGCAGCTTAGGAGCAGATAGCACAGATACGCAGTATTTT.

V and J are TRBV19 and TRBJ1-2; a weak D match, TRBD1 (6 bases). Per the germline V gene, CDR1 is LNHDA and CDR2 is SQIVND (reference sequence). This CDR3 has 18 amino acids. Trimming removed 3 bases from V and 4 bases from J, with 24 bases in between. CDR3 amino acids: CASSIGIEFRDIIYGYTF. CDR3 nucleotide sequence: TGTGCCAGTAGTATCGGGATCGAATTCCGGGACATTATCTATGGCTACACCTTC.

This sequence joins TRBV5-6 and TRBJ2-7; tentative D call: TRBD1 (6 bases). This CDR3 comprises 15 residues. Trimming took off 4 bases at V and 2 bases at J, with 16 bases between the two ends. CDR1 and CDR2 (germline): SGHDT, YYEEEE. CDR3 loop: CASSGIDRTTYEQYF. The CDR3 region has the DNA TGTGCCAGCAGCGGAATCGACAGGACCACCTACGAGCAGTACTTC.

The chain recombines TRBV4-3 with TRBJ2-1; maybe TRBD2 (6 bases). CDR3 length: 15 amino acids. Germline V gene lookup returns CDR1 LGHNA and CDR2 YSLEER. Between the trimmed V and J ends, which lost 1 base and 10 bases, there was a span of 17 bases. Written as DNA, the CDR3 is TGCGCCAGCAGCCAAGGGGTTTCGGAGGGCCGGGAGCAGTTCTTC. Its translation is CASSQGVSEGREQFF.

The rearrangement links TRBV28 to TRBJ1-1, with D hard to call. Germline V gene sequence: CDR1 MDHEN, CDR2 SYDVKM. V lost 5 bases to trimming and J lost 0 bases, with 4 bases between them. CDR3 size: 12 residues. The CDR3 protein is CASSELNTEAFF. The CDR3 nucleotides read TGTGCCAGCAGTGAGCTGAACACTGAAGCTTTCTTT.

V and J are TRBV6-5 and TRBJ1-6; D perhaps matches TRBD1 (5 bases). This CDR3 has 15 amino acids. CDR1 is MNHEY, CDR2 SVGAGI, per germline. V gave up 7 bases and J gave up 7 bases, with 17 bases separating them. The DNA for the CDR3 is TGTGCCAGCATGTTCACCGGGACTGACAATTCACCCCTCCACTTT. Its translation is CASMFTGTDNSPLHF.

The chain links TRBV4-1 to TRBJ2-1; D may match TRBD1 or TRBD2 (5 bases each). Germline values: CDR1 MGHRA, CDR2 YSYEKL. The CDR3 runs 18 residues. Trimming pared 2 bases from V and 0 bases from J, leaving 17 bases between. CDR3 nucleotide sequence: TGCGCCAGCAGCCAAATCGCTAGGGCAGGGAGCTCCTACAATGAGCAGTTCTTC. Its translation is CASSQIARAGSSYNEQFF.

In regard to this clone: Other DNA sequences of this sample code for an identical CDR3. This chain uses TRBV11-2 with TRBJ1-5; 10 nucleotides line up with TRBD1. The V gene's germline CDR1 is SGHAT and CDR2 FQNNGV. The CDR3 is 15 residues long. Unmatched junction bases numbered 2, after V lost 3 bases and J lost 3 bases. The chain's CDR3 is CASSFGTGANQPQHF. The DNA of the CDR3 is TGTGCCAGCAGCTTCGGGACAGGGGCCAATCAGCCCCAGCATTTT.

The rearrangement uses TRBV10-2 and TRBJ2-3; D gene unclear. This CDR3 comprises 15 residues. V was pared by 7 bases and J by 1 base, with 15 bases between. The V gene's germline CDR1 is WSHSY and CDR2 SAAADI. CDR3 in amino acids: CASTRLESRTDTQYF. The CDR3 nucleotides are TGCGCCAGCACCCGACTTGAGTCGCGCACAGATACGCAGTATTTT.

V and J are TRBV18 and TRBJ2-3, with D unclear. The V gene lost 3 bases and the J gene lost 0 bases, with 19 bases spanning the gap. The length of the CDR3 is 18 residues. Germline CDR1 is KGHSH and CDR2 is LQKENI. CDR3 sequence: CASSPPKFQGPSTDTQYF. CDR3 DNA sequence: TGTGCCAGCTCACCCCCAAAGTTCCAAGGGCCTAGCACAGATACGCAGTATTTT.

V gene TRBV7-2 combines with J gene TRBJ2-7; TRBD1 is a possible D gene (6 bases). V was pared by 5 bases and J by 2 bases, with 13 bases between. Looked up from germline, CDR1 is SGHTA and CDR2 is FQGNSA. This CDR3 contains 14 residues. Here the CDR3 reads CASSPFGQPYEQYF. The CDR3, as DNA: TGTGCCAGCAGCCCCTTCGGACAGCCCTACGAGCAGTACTTC.

J is TRBJ1-2 and V is TRBV7-3; D uncertain. Per germline, CDR1 SGHTA and CDR2 FQGTGA. V shed 3 bases and J shed 1 base, with 9 bases lying between them. CDR3 size: 14 residues. CDR3 region: CASSFRADNYGYTF. The DNA for the CDR3 is TGTGCCAGCAGCTTCCGGGCGGATAACTATGGCTACACCTTC.

This chain joins TRBV5-6 and TRBJ2-7; 12 nucleotides agree with TRBD1. Losses at the gene ends were 2 bases for V and 5 bases for J; bases not matched to a gene: 5. Germline lookup yields CDR1 SGHDT and CDR2 YYEEEE. The CDR3 spans 15 residues. The CDR3 bases are TGTGCCAGCAGCTTCCGGGACAGGGGGCGCCACGAGCAGTACTTC. Residues: CASSFRDRGRHEQYF.

V usage is TRBV19 and J usage is TRBJ2-1; 7 bases match TRBD2. The CDR3 is 13 amino acids. Germline V lookup: CDR1 LNHDA, CDR2 SQIVND (reference sequence). Trimming cost V 7 bases and J 8 bases; bases outside gene matches: 8. This chain's CDR3 is CASTPTSTDEQFF. The CDR3 nucleotides are TGTGCCAGTACCCCGACTAGCACTGATGAGCAGTTCTTC.

This clone has a handful of counts. This chain joins TRBV4-1 and TRBJ1-4; no definite D call. The V and J ends lost 0 bases and 7 bases respectively, with 15 bases between them. From germline, CDR1 is MGHRA and CDR2 YSYEKL. The CDR3 has 16 amino acids. This chain's CDR3 is CASSQDASWSAEKLFF. The CDR3 DNA reads as TGCGCCAGCAGCCAAGATGCAAGCTGGTCCGCTGAAAAACTGTTTTTT.

The chain links TRBV18 to TRBJ2-7, with D uncertain. CDR1 is KGHSH and CDR2 is LQKENI in the germline V gene. The V gene lost 0 bases and the J gene lost 6 bases, with 9 bases spanning the gap. The CDR3 covers 13 residues. Written as DNA, the CDR3 is TGTGCCAGCTCACCACCTACCTTAGGCGAGCAGTACTTC. It is translated as CASSPPTLGEQYF. The entire variable domain, with the rest obtained from reference TRBV18 and TRBJ2-7, is as follows: NAGVMQNPRHLVRRRGQEARLRCSPMKGHSHVYWYRQLPEEGLKFMVYLQKENIIDESGMPKERFSAEFPKEGPSILRIQQVVRGDSAAYFCASSPPTLGEQYFGPGTRLTVT.

The chain uses TRBV12-5 and TRBJ2-1; D unclear. Germline V gene sequence: CDR1 LGHNT, CDR2 FRNRAP. The V and J ends lost 5 bases and 2 bases respectively, with 4 bases between them. There are 12 residues in the CDR3. The CDR3 is CASGHTYNEQFF. CDR3 nucleotides: TGTGCTAGTGGTCATACCTACAATGAGCAGTTCTTC.

This chain joins TRBV19 and TRBJ1-5; no clear D. Germline loops: CDR1 LNHDA, CDR2 SQIVND (reference sequence). Deletions cut 6 bases from V and 1 base from J, with 10 bases between. This CDR3 has 14 residues. CDR3 sequence: CASSLMESNQPQHF. Written as DNA, the CDR3 is TGTGCCAGTAGCCTAATGGAAAGCAATCAGCCCCAGCATTTT.